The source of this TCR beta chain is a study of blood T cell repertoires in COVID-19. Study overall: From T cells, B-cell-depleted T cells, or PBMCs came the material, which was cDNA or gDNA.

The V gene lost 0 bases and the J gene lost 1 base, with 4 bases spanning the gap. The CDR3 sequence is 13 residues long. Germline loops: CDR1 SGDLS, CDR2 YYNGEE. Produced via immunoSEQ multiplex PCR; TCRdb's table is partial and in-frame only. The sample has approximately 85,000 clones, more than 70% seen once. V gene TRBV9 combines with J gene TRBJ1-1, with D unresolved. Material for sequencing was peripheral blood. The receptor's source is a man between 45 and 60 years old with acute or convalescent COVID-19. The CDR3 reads CASSVARNTEAFF. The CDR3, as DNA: TGTGCCAGCAGCGTAGCCAGGAACACTGAAGCTTTCTTT.